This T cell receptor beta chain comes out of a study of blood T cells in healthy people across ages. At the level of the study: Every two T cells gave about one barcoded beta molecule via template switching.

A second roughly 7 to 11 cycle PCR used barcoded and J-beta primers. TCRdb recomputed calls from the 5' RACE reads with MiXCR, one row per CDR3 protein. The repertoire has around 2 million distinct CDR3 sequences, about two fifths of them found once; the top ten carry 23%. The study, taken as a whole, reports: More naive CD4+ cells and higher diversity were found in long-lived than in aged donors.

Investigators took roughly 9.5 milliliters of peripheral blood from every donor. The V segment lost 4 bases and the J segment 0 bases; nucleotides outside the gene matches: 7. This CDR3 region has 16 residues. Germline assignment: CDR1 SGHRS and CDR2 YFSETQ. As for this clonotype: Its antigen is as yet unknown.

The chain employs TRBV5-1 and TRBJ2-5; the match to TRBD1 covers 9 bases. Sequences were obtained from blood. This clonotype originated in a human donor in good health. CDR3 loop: CASSPGQGPHQETQYF. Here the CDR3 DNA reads TGCGCCAGCAGCCCCGGACAGGGGCCCCACCAAGAGACCCAGTACTTC.